The TCR beta chain under discussion was sequenced for a study of T cell responses to AZD1222 COVID-19 vaccine (dated by TCRdb to the early 2020s). For context, the study as a whole: AZD1222 recipients given second doses at about 4 weeks or at about 12 weeks were pooled, since spike-specific TCR depth and breadth were not found to differ between the two schedules. TCR sequencing covered roughly 230 trial participants: about 210 given two doses of AZD1222 and 26 given two doses of MenACWY control vaccine. Trial participants were enrolled by age into 18-55, 56-69 and 70-plus year subgroups, with around 140, 26 and 57 TCR-sequenced participants respectively.

The time point label, as the study defines it: baseline before first vaccination. Vaccinee samples were obtained from the UK trials COV001 and COV002, which included a single-blind randomized controlled phase 2/3 trial of AZD1222 (ChAdOx1 nCoV-19) in healthy adults. For TCRbeta chain sequencing, PBMC samples from trial participants were taken at day 0 and at day 28 after the second dose. To note about this clone: The target of this receptor is not known. Nothing much larger sits one base from this clone, and base qualities are not available.

The CDR3 regions of human TCRbeta chains were analyzed by immunosequencing. Per the authors' processing: TCRs in the repertoires were matched against a reference library of SARS-CoV-2-specific TCRs that had been generated with the MIRA antigen-specificity platform. Breadth was defined as the fraction of unique TCRs that were SARS-CoV-2-associated. Depth was defined as the fraction of total T cells that were SARS-CoV-2-associated. Each spike-specific TCR was assigned to its reactive spike region and to a CD4 or CD8 class using the MIRA data. Log10-transformed breadth and depth values were compared by one-way ANOVA with Sidak's multiple comparisons tests. What TCRdb holds here is the immuneACCESS table cut down to in-frame rearrangements. Part of the clones is not present; checked against another copy, under half of the missing clones reflect an unresolved V gene, and the others are unexplained. Clone size and the V and J calls come from that table; the DNA yielded D and trimming. The sample table shows about 150,000 clones, and 90% are seen once. The ten largest clones take up approximately 1.8% of the sample.

Summary of the overall study and its limitations: CD4 TCRs associated with the vaccine covered the entire spike protein, and the dominant responses were in regions 160-218 and 743-854. The 56-69-year group was small, and its depth increase did not reach significance, likely because of low power. Participants were mostly white British and included more females than males, and it was suggested by the authors that clonal diversity may have been underestimated. Nearly half of unique spike-specific TCRs reportedly recognized epitopes outside regions mutated in the B.1.351 and B.1.1.7 variants. Conclusions about previously exposed vaccinees were limited because only six AZD1222 recipients were SARS-CoV-2 seropositive at baseline. Because no samples from the day 14 peak response were available, repertoires could be characterized only after the peak T cell response. After two AZD1222 doses, both the breadth and the depth of spike-specific TCRs were significantly higher than at day 0 and than in MenACWY recipients.

The CDR1 and CDR2 encoded by the germline V gene are MGHRA and YSYEKL. From the cysteine up to the phenylalanine, the CDR3 has a length of 13 residues. Only CDR3 DNA remains: 39 bases, in frame from the first base. Trimming removed 1 base from V and 8 bases from J, leaving 6 bases between the germline ends. The specimen comprised peripheral blood, sampled on day 0 of AZD1222 vaccination. The source of this sequence is an adult in good health. The rearrangement combines TRBV4-1 with TRBJ1-6; there is no confident call for the D gene. The CDR3 corresponds to CASSQVRDSPLHF. At the DNA level, the sequence is TGCGCCAGCAGCCAAGTTCGGGATTCACCCCTCCACTTT.